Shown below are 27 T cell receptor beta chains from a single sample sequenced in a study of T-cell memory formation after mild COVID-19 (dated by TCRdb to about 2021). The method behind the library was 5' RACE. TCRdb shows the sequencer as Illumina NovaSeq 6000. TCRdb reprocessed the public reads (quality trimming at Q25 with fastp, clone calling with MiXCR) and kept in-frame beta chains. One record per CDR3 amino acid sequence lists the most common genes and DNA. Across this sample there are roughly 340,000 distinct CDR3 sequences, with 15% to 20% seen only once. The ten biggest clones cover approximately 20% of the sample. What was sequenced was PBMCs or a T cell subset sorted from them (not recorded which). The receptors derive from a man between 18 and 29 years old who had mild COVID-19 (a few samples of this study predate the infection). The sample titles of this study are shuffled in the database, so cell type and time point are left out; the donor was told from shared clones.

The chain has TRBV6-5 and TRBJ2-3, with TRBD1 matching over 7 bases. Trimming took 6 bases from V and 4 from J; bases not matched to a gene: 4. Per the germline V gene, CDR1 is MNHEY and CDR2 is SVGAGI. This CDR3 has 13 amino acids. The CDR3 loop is CASRTTGPDTQYF. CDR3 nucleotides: TGTGCCAGCAGAACGACAGGGCCAGATACGCAGTATTTT.

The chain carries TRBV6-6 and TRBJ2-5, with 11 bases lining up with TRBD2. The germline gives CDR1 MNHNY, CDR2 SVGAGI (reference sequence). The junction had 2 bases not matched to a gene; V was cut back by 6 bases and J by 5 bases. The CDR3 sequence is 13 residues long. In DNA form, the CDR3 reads TGTGCCAGCAGCAGACTAGCGGGGGAGACCCAGTACTTC. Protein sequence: CASSRLAGETQYF.

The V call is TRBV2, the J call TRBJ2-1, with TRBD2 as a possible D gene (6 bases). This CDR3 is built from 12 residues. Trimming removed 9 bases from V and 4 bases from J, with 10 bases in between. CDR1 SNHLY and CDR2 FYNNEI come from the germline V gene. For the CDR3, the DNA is TGTGCCAGTCACCGGGGGTACAATGAGCAGTTCTTC. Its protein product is CASHRGYNEQFF.

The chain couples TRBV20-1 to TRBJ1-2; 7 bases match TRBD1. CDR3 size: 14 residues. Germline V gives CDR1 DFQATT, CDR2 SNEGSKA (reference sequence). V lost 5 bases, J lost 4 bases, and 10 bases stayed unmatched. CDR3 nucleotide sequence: TGCAGTGCTTCAACCGGGACAGTTACCTATGGCTACACCTTC. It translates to CSASTGTVTYGYTF.

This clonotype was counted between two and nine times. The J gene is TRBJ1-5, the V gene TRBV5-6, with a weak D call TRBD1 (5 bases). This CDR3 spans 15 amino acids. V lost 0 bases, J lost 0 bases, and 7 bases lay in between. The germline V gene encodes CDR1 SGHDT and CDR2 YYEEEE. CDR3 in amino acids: CASSLGQYSNQPQHF. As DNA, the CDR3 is TGTGCCAGCAGCTTGGGACAGTATAGCAATCAGCCCCAGCATTTT.

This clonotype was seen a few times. The chain's CDR3 is CASSQGGQGHEQYF. The CDR3 DNA reads as TGTGCCAGCAGCCAAGGGGGACAGGGTCACGAGCAGTACTTC. V is TRBV4-2 and J is TRBJ2-7, with 9 positions matching TRBD1. J gave up 5 bases and V 1 base, and 3 bases lay outside the gene matches. The CDR3 is 14 residues long. Germline loops: CDR1 LGHNA, CDR2 YNFKEQ.

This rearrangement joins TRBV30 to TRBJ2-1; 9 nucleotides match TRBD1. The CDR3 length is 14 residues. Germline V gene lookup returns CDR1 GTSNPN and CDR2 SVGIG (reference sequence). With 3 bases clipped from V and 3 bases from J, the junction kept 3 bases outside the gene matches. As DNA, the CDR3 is TGTGCCTGGAGACCGGGACAGGGCTACAATGAGCAGTTCTTC. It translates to CAWRPGQGYNEQFF.

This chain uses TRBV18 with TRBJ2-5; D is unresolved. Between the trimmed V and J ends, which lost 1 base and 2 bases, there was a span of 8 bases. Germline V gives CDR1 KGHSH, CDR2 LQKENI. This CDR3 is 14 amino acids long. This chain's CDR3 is CASSPLGPQETQYF. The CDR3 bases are TGTGCCAGCTCACCACTTGGCCCTCAAGAGACCCAGTACTTC.

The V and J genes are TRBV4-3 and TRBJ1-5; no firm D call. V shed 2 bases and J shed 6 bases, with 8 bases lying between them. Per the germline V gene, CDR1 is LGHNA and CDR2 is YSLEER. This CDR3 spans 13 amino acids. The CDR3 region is CASSQLGSQPQHF. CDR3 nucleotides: TGCGCCAGCAGCCAACTGGGGAGTCAGCCCCAGCATTTT.

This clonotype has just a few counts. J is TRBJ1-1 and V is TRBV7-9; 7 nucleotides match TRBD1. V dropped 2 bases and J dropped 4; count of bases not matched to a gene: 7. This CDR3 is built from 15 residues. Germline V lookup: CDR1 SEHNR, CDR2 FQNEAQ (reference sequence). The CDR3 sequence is CASSLLWQGGTEAFF. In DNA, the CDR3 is TGTGCCAGCAGCTTACTCTGGCAGGGGGGCACTGAAGCTTTCTTT.

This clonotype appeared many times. The CDR3: CASSQEQGVTEAFF. The DNA of the CDR3 is TGCGCCAGCAGCCAAGAACAGGGGGTCACTGAAGCTTTCTTT. The chain has TRBV4-3 and TRBJ1-1, with TRBD1 matching over 8 bases. Germline V gives CDR1 LGHNA, CDR2 YSLEER. The V gene end was trimmed by 0 bases and the J gene end by 4 bases; junction bases not matched to a gene: 1. This CDR3 comprises 14 residues.

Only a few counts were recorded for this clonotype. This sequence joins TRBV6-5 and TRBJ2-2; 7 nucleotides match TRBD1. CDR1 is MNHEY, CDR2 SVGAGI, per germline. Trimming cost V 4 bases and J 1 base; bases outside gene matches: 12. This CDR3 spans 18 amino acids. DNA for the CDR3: TGTGCCAGCAGTTCCCCGCGCCCCGGGACAGTGAACACCGGGGAGCTGTTTTTT. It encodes CASSSPRPGTVNTGELFF.

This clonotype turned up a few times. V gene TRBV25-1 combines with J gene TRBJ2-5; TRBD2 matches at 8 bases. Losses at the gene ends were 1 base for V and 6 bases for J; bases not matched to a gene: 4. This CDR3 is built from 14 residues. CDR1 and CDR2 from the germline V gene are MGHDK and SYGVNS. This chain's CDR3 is CASSESGGGKTQYF. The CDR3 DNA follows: TGTGCCAGCAGTGAATCCGGCGGGGGGAAGACCCAGTACTTC.

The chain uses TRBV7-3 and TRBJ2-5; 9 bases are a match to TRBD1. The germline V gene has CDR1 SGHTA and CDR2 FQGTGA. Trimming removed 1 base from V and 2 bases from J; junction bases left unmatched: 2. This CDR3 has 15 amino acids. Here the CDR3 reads CASSLNGQGQETQYF. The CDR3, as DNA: TGTGCCAGCAGCTTAAACGGACAGGGGCAAGAGACCCAGTACTTC.

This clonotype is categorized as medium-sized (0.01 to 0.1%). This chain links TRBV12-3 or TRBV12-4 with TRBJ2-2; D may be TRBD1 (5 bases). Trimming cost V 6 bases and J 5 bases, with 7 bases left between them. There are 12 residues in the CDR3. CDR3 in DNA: TGTGCCAGCAGCCAGGGAACCGGGGAGCTGTTTTTT. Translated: CASSQGTGELFF.

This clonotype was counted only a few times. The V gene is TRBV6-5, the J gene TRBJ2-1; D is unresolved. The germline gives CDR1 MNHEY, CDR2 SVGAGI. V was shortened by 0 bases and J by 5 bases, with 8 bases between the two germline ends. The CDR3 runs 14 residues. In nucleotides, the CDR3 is TGTGCCAGCAGTTACTCGCTCCTCGACAATGAGCAGTTCTTC. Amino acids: CASSYSLLDNEQFF.

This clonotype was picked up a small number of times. Written as DNA, the CDR3 is TGCAGTGCTAGAAGTGGGACTGGGGCCAACGTCCTGACTTTC. This encodes CSARSGTGANVLTF. This chain uses TRBV20-1 with TRBJ2-6; D is undetermined. The V end lost 2 bases, the J end lost 2 bases, and 7 bases lay between the germline ends. This CDR3 region has 14 residues. Germline V gene data show CDR1 as DFQATT and CDR2 as SNEGSKA (reference sequence).

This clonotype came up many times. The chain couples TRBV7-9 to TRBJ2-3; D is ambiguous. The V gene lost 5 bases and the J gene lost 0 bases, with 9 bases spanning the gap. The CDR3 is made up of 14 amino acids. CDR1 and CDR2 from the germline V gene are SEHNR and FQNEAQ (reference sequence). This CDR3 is CASSPPTSTDTQYF. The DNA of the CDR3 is TGTGCCAGCAGCCCTCCGACGAGCACAGATACGCAGTATTTT. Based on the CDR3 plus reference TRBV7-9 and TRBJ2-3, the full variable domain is DTGVSQNPRHKITKRGQNVTFRCDPISEHNRLYWYRQTLGQGPEFLTYFQNEAQLEKSRLLSDRFSAERPKGSFSTLEIQRTEQGDSAMYLCASSPPTSTDTQYFGPGTRLTVL.

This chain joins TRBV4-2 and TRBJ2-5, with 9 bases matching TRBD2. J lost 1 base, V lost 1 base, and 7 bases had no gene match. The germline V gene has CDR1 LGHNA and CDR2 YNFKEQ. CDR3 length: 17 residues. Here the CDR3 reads CASSQGGASGVQETQYF. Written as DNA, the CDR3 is TGTGCCAGCAGCCAAGGGGGGGCTAGCGGGGTCCAAGAGACCCAGTACTTC.

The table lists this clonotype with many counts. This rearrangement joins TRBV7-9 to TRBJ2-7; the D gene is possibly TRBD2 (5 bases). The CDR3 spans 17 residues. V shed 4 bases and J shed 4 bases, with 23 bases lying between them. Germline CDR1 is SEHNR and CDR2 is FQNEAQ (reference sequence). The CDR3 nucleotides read TGTGCCAGCAGCTCCAGTTTCCTCACCGCGACGGGATACGAGCAGTACTTC. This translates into CASSSSFLTATGYEQYF.

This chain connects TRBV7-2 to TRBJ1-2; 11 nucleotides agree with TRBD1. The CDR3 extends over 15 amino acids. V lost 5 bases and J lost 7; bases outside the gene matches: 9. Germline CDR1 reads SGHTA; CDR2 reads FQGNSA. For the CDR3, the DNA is TGTGCCAGCAGCGCGGGACAGGGGGGTTCGGGTGGCTACACCTTC. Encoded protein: CASSAGQGGSGGYTF.

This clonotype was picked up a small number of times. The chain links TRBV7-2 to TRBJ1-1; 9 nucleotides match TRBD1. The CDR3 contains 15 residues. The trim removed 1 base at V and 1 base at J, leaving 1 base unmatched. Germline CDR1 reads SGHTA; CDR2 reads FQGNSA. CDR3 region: CASSLVTGGNTEAFF. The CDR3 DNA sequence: TGTGCCAGCAGCTTAGTGACAGGGGGGAACACTGAAGCTTTCTTT.

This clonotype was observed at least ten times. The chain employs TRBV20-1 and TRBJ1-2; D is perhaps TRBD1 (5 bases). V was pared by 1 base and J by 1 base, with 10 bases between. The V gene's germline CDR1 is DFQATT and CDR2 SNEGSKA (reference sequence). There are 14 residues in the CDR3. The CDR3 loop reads CSARGGRHNYGYTF. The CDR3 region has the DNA TGCAGTGCTAGAGGGGGCAGGCATAACTATGGCTACACCTTC.

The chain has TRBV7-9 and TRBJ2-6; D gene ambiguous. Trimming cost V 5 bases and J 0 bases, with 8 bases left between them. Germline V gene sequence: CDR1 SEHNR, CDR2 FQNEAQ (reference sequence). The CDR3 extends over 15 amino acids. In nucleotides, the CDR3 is TGTGCCAGCAGCGCCCACATCTCTGGGGCCAACGTCCTGACTTTC. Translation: CASSAHISGANVLTF.

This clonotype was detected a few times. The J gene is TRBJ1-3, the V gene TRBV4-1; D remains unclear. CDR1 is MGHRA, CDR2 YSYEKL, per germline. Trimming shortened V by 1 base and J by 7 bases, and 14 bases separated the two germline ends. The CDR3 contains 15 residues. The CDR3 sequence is CASSQGGRLRNTIYF. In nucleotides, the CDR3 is TGCGCCAGCAGCCAAGGTGGACGATTGAGGAACACCATATATTTT.

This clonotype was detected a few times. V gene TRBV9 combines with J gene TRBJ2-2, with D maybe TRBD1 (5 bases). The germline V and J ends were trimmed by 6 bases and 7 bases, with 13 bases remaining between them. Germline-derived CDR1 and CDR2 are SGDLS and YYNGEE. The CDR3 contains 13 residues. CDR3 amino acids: CASNHQGDGELFF. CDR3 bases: TGTGCCAGCAACCACCAGGGCGACGGGGAGCTGTTTTTT.

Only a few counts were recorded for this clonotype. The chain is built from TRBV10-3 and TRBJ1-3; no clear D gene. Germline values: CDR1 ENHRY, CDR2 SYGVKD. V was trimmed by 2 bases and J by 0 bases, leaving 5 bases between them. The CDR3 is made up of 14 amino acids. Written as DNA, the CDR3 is TGTGCCATCAGTGAGCGAGTCTCTGGAAACACCATATATTTT. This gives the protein CAISERVSGNTIYF.